The present entry profiles one T cell receptor (beta chain) with its context. Antigen: not known. The sample is drawn from a study of cytomegalovirus exposure and HLA in healthy donors. V was clipped by 4 bases and J by 7 bases, with 19 bases between them. Germline CDR1 is MNHNY and CDR2 is SVGAGI (reference sequence). The length of the CDR3 is 15 residues. Study outcomes and limitations: Many donors carried some public TCRs, although rarity characterized most TCR sequences. The classifier, whose performance was assessed in both the original and validation cohorts, reportedly diagnosed cytomegalovirus status with high specificity and sensitivity.

The PCR was carried out with 60 Vbeta primers and 13 Jbeta primers. Assay used: immunoSEQ multiplex PCR; TCRdb lists only in-frame clones, some missing. The sample gives approximately 150,000 clones, roughly 81% of which show up once; under 2% is in the top ten. The gene calls are TRBV6-6 and TRBJ1-1, with no clear D. This TCR came from a female donor in good health and CMV-seronegative. Material for sequencing was PBMCs. The CDR3 DNA reads TGTGCCAGCAGTTGGCAAGGGCAGGCGACTATTGAAGCTTTCTTT. This encodes CASSWQGQATIEAFF.